This is a list of T cell receptor beta chains from one sample in a study of shared T cell receptors in the human thymus. The repertoire was sequenced with immunoSEQ multiplex PCR; TCRdb's copy has only in-frame clones and lacks some. This sample yields 650,000 to 950,000 clones, of which approximately 83% are seen a single time; under 0.012% belongs to the top ten. In addition, the sample was reused for a study of human thymus T cells.

The sequenced sample was thymocytes. The receptors were gathered from a girl less than two years old with a congenital heart defect. The CDR3 runs from the conserved cysteine through the conserved F or W. D genes are given only for firm matches.

v_gene,j_gene,d_gene,CDR3nt,CDR3aa
TRBV9,TRBJ1-1,.,TGTGCCAGCAGCGTAGGGCCAGGGATAACTGAGAACACTGAAGCTTTCTTT,CASSVGPGITENTEAFF
TRBV4-1,TRBJ1-3,.,TGCGCCAGTTCATCGAAAGCGGCGGACTCTGGAAACACCATATATTTT,CASSSKAADSGNTIYF
TRBV28,TRBJ2-7,.,TGTGCCAGCCGGAACAGGGAATTAATCGAGCAGTACTTC,CASRNRELIEQYF
TRBV6-5,TRBJ2-2,TRBD1,TGTGCCAGCAGTCACTCCGGGACAGGGAACACCGGGGAGCTGTTTTTT,CASSHSGTGNTGELFF
TRBV5-4,TRBJ1-2,TRBD1,TGTGCCAGCAGCTTGGGGACAGGGGGATCTAACTATGGCTACACCTTC,CASSLGTGGSNYGYTF
TRBV2,TRBJ1-2,.,TGTGCCAGCAGTGATAAGGTGGTGGGGTCTCGGGCAGGGCCCCACCTAGGGTATGGCTACACCTTC,CASSDKVVGSRAGPHLGYGYTF
TRBV5-1,TRBJ2-7,.,TGCGCCAGCAGGGCGGGACTCCAGAGCCTCTACGAGCAGTACTTC,CASRAGLQSLYEQYF
TRBV30,TRBJ1-4,TRBD1,TGTGCCTGGAGTACCAGGACAGGGAGAGGCGAAAAACTGTTTTTT,CAWSTRTGRGEKLFF
TRBV30,TRBJ2-6,.,TGTGCCTGGACGGACAGCTCTGGGGCCAACGTCCTGACTTTC,CAWTDSSGANVLTF
TRBV4-3,TRBJ1-2,.,TGCGCCAGCAGCCAAGATGCCGGGACACTCGCAAACTATGGCTACACCTTC,CASSQDAGTLANYGYTF
TRBV19,TRBJ2-4,TRBD2,TGTGCCAGTAGTATCAGTATAGCGGGGGGGTTAGCCAAAAACATTCAGTACTTC,CASSISIAGGLAKNIQYF
TRBV2,TRBJ2-3,TRBD2,TGTGCCAGCAGTGCTGTCGAACTAGCGGGGGGGAGCACAGATACGCAGTATTTT,CASSAVELAGGSTDTQYF
TRBV6-1,TRBJ1-4,.,TGTGCCAGCAGTGAAGCCGGAGGTAATGAAAAACTGTTTTTT,CASSEAGGNEKLFF
TRBV2,TRBJ2-7,.,TGTGCCAGCAGTGAAGGACACTCGGTCGAGCAGTACTTC,CASSEGHSVEQYF
TRBV6-6,TRBJ2-3,.,TGTGCCAGCAGACCTCCCGCAGTTAGCACAGATACGCAGTATTTT,CASRPPAVSTDTQYF
TRBV6-5,TRBJ1-5,.,TGTGCCAGCAGTCGATCCGGGGGGGGAATTCAGCCCCAGCATTTT,CASSRSGGGIQPQHF
TRBV30,TRBJ2-3,.,TGTGCCTGGCCCTCAGGGCGCCGGAAAACAGATACGCAGTATTTT,CAWPSGRRKTDTQYF
TRBV6-1,TRBJ2-5,TRBD2,TGTGCCAGCGGACTAGTTTACCAAGAGACCCAGTACTTC,CASGLVYQETQYF
TRBV5-6,TRBJ1-5,.,TGTGCCAGCAGCTTTCGGGGGGCCAAGGGCAATCAGCCCCAGCATTTT,CASSFRGAKGNQPQHF
TRBV28,TRBJ1-2,.,TGTGCCAGCAGTCCAAACGCTGGGGCCTACTTCTATGGCTACACCTTC,CASSPNAGAYFYGYTF
TRBV18,TRBJ1-2,.,TGTGCCAGCTCACCCCACCTCGCACAGTCGGACTTCTATGGCTACACCTTC,CASSPHLAQSDFYGYTF
TRBV7-2,TRBJ1-1,.,TGTGCCAGCAGCTCACAAGGGCCTGACGGAGGTGAAGCTTTCTTT,CASSSQGPDGGEAFF
TRBV6-6,TRBJ1-6,TRBD1,TGTGCCAGCAGTTACCAACAGGGGTCAAATTCACCCCTCCACTTT,CASSYQQGSNSPLHF
TRBV14,TRBJ2-3,TRBD2,TGTGCCAGCAGCCTAGTGGTACGGGAGGCGGGCACAGATACGCAGTATTTT,CASSLVVREAGTDTQYF
TRBV6-6,TRBJ2-6,.,TGTGCCAGCAGCGAGTACTCTGGGGCCAACGTCCTGACTTTC,CASSEYSGANVLTF
TRBV11-2,TRBJ1-5,.,TGTGCCAGCAGCTTTAATTTGGGCGAGAATCAGCCCCAGCATTTT,CASSFNLGENQPQHF